The rows below give T cell receptor beta chains drawn from one sample of a study of blood T cell repertoires in COVID-19. Here immunoSEQ multiplex PCR was the method, and the copy in TCRdb shows in-frame clones only, minus some. This table holds some 150,000 clones, around 84% found once. Input material: peripheral blood. The receptors derive from a human donor in a cohort sampled during active COVID-19. Each CDR3 is given with its conserved first and last residue. A D gene is named only where the DNA matches it firmly. The size of a clone is reported for some rows only, either as once, few or many, or as a class for expanded clones.

CDR3 length: 15; clone size: -; V gene: TRBV4-2; J gene: TRBJ2-3; D gene: TRBD1; CDR3 protein: CASSLRTGGEDTQYF; CDR3 DNA: TGTGCCAGCAGCCTGCGGACAGGGGGCGAAGATACGCAGTATTTT
CDR3 length: 17; clone size: -; V gene: TRBV30; J gene: TRBJ2-5; D gene: -; CDR3 protein: CAWSHTKKDSLGETQYF; CDR3 DNA: TGTGCCTGGAGTCACACGAAAAAGGACAGTTTGGGGGAGACCCAGTACTTC
CDR3 length: 14; clone size: once; V gene: TRBV28; J gene: TRBJ1-2; D gene: -; CDR3 protein: CASAVSRGGGGYTF; CDR3 DNA: TGTGCCAGCGCGGTGTCACGAGGAGGCGGTGGCTACACCTTC
CDR3 length: 15; clone size: -; V gene: TRBV28; J gene: TRBJ1-5; D gene: TRBD1; CDR3 protein: CASSLIQGANQPQHF; CDR3 DNA: TGTGCCAGCAGTTTGATACAGGGGGCTAATCAGCCCCAGCATTTT
CDR3 length: 17; clone size: -; V gene: TRBV7-2; J gene: TRBJ1-5; D gene: -; CDR3 protein: CASSLNSGTYSNQPQHF; CDR3 DNA: TGTGCCAGCAGCTTAAATTCGGGAACCTATAGCAATCAGCCCCAGCATTTT
CDR3 length: 15; clone size: -; V gene: TRBV7-9; J gene: TRBJ2-3; D gene: TRBD2; CDR3 protein: CASGPGLAVPDTQYF; CDR3 DNA: TGTGCCAGCGGCCCGGGGCTAGCGGTCCCAGATACGCAGTATTTT
CDR3 length: 15; clone size: -; V gene: TRBV27; J gene: TRBJ2-3; D gene: -; CDR3 protein: CASSLSVATFSTQYF; CDR3 DNA: TGTGCCAGCAGTTTATCCGTCGCTACCTTTTCCACGCAGTATTTT
CDR3 length: 15; clone size: -; V gene: TRBV28; J gene: TRBJ2-1; D gene: -; CDR3 protein: CASSPSFFAYNEQFF; CDR3 DNA: TGTGCCAGCAGTCCTAGCTTCTTCGCCTACAATGAGCAGTTCTTC
CDR3 length: 14; clone size: -; V gene: TRBV27; J gene: TRBJ1-3; D gene: -; CDR3 protein: CASSFSNSGNTIYF; CDR3 DNA: TGTGCCAGCAGTTTTTCAAACTCTGGAAACACCATATATTTT
CDR3 length: 15; clone size: few; V gene: TRBV5-1; J gene: TRBJ2-3; D gene: -; CDR3 protein: CASSSRGAGADTQYF; CDR3 DNA: TGCGCCAGCAGCTCCCGGGGGGCGGGAGCAGATACGCAGTATTTT
CDR3 length: 12; clone size: few; V gene: TRBV6-5; J gene: TRBJ1-6; D gene: -; CDR3 protein: CASSYRNSPLHF; CDR3 DNA: TGTGCCAGCAGTTATCGGAATTCACCCCTCCACTTT
CDR3 length: 20; clone size: once; V gene: TRBV28; J gene: TRBJ1-2; D gene: -; CDR3 protein: CASTHTTGRGAPRTGYGYTF; CDR3 DNA: TGTGCCAGCACCCACACGACGGGGAGGGGGGCTCCGCGTACAGGCTATGGCTACACCTTC
CDR3 length: 15; clone size: -; V gene: TRBV19; J gene: TRBJ1-1; D gene: TRBD1; CDR3 protein: CASSPRGDRNTEAFF; CDR3 DNA: TGTGCCAGTAGTCCTAGGGGGGACAGAAACACTGAAGCTTTCTTT
CDR3 length: 15; clone size: -; V gene: TRBV9; J gene: TRBJ2-1; D gene: -; CDR3 protein: CASSVAHGSYNEQFF; CDR3 DNA: TGTGCCAGCAGCGTAGCTCACGGGAGTTACAATGAGCAGTTCTTC
CDR3 length: 15; clone size: -; V gene: TRBV11-2; J gene: TRBJ2-5; D gene: -; CDR3 protein: CASSSRGHEKETQYF; CDR3 DNA: TGTGCCAGCAGCTCCCGAGGGCACGAGAAAGAGACCCAGTACTTC
CDR3 length: 14; clone size: few; V gene: TRBV27; J gene: TRBJ1-2; D gene: -; CDR3 protein: CASSQRRTRDGYTF; CDR3 DNA: TGTGCCAGCAGCCAGAGACGGACCAGGGATGGCTACACCTTC
CDR3 length: 13; clone size: -; V gene: TRBV10-3; J gene: TRBJ2-5; D gene: TRBD2; CDR3 protein: CAISGTSRGTQYF; CDR3 DNA: TGTGCCATCAGTGGGACTAGTCGCGGGACCCAGTACTTC
CDR3 length: 18; clone size: -; V gene: TRBV5-3; J gene: TRBJ2-5; D gene: TRBD1; CDR3 protein: CARRLNSGTGGVQETQYF; CDR3 DNA: TGTGCCAGAAGGTTAAATTCCGGGACAGGGGGCGTGCAGGAGACCCAGTACTTC
CDR3 length: 15; clone size: -; V gene: TRBV3-1/TRBV3-2; J gene: TRBJ1-2; D gene: TRBD1; CDR3 protein: CATRDSPTANYGYTF; CDR3 DNA: TGTGCCACCCGGGACAGTCCTACAGCTAACTATGGCTACACCTTC
CDR3 length: 20; clone size: -; V gene: TRBV4-1; J gene: TRBJ2-4; D gene: TRBD2; CDR3 protein: CASSQGSVLAVLNAKNIQYF; CDR3 DNA: TGCGCCAGCAGCCAAGGATCGGTACTAGCGGTCTTAAATGCCAAAAACATTCAGTACTTC
CDR3 length: 13; clone size: -; V gene: TRBV19; J gene: TRBJ2-1; D gene: TRBD1; CDR3 protein: CASSARTGNEQFF; CDR3 DNA: TGTGCCAGTAGTGCCAGGACAGGAAATGAGCAGTTCTTC
CDR3 length: 16; clone size: -; V gene: TRBV11-2; J gene: TRBJ2-7; D gene: TRBD1; CDR3 protein: CASSLGPTGMAYEQYF; CDR3 DNA: TGTGCCAGCAGCTTAGGCCCGACAGGGATGGCCTACGAGCAGTACTTC
CDR3 length: 15; clone size: -; V gene: TRBV6-5; J gene: TRBJ2-1; D gene: -; CDR3 protein: CASSPRRGGANEQFF; CDR3 DNA: TGTGCCAGCAGTCCCCGGAGAGGGGGGGCCAATGAGCAGTTCTTC
CDR3 length: 15; clone size: -; V gene: TRBV3-1/TRBV3-2; J gene: TRBJ2-7; D gene: TRBD2; CDR3 protein: CASSQDGLAGREQYF; CDR3 DNA: TGTGCCAGCAGCCAAGATGGGCTAGCGGGGCGCGAGCAGTACTTC
CDR3 length: 13; clone size: -; V gene: TRBV30; J gene: TRBJ1-2; D gene: -; CDR3 protein: CAWSPGPGRGYTF; CDR3 DNA: TGTGCCTGGAGCCCCGGGCCCGGGAGGGGCTACACCTTC
CDR3 length: 17; clone size: -; V gene: TRBV2; J gene: TRBJ2-7; D gene: -; CDR3 protein: CASSEALAGAVGGEQYF; CDR3 DNA: TGTGCCAGCAGTGAAGCCCTTGCGGGGGCGGTTGGGGGCGAGCAGTACTTC
CDR3 length: 15; clone size: -; V gene: TRBV3-1/TRBV3-2; J gene: TRBJ2-7; D gene: -; CDR3 protein: CASSQVVLAGYEQYF; CDR3 DNA: TGTGCCAGCAGCCAAGTGGTACTAGCTGGGTACGAGCAGTACTTC
CDR3 length: 20; clone size: -; V gene: TRBV14; J gene: TRBJ2-1; D gene: TRBD2; CDR3 protein: CASSQGGTSRGRGSYNEQFF; CDR3 DNA: TGTGCCAGCAGCCAAGGAGGGACTAGCAGGGGAAGGGGCTCCTACAATGAGCAGTTCTTC
CDR3 length: 16; clone size: -; V gene: TRBV29-1; J gene: TRBJ2-4; D gene: TRBD1; CDR3 protein: CSVKDGQGLAKNIQYF; CDR3 DNA: TGCAGCGTCAAAGATGGACAGGGTCTAGCCAAAAACATTCAGTACTTC
CDR3 length: 13; clone size: once; V gene: TRBV5-1; J gene: TRBJ1-2; D gene: TRBD1; CDR3 protein: CASSRDRGSGYTF; CDR3 DNA: TGCGCCAGCAGCCGGGACAGGGGGTCCGGCTACACCTTC
CDR3 length: 16; clone size: -; V gene: TRBV19; J gene: TRBJ2-7; D gene: -; CDR3 protein: CASSIDLETASYEQYF; CDR3 DNA: TGTGCCAGTAGTATAGATCTAGAGACTGCCTCCTACGAGCAGTACTTC
CDR3 length: 20; clone size: once; V gene: TRBV9; J gene: TRBJ2-3; D gene: -; CDR3 protein: CASSAMGGGSGKRSTDTQYF; CDR3 DNA: TGTGCCAGCAGCGCAATGGGGGGTGGGAGTGGCAAACGAAGCACAGATACGCAGTATTTT
CDR3 length: 9; clone size: -; V gene: TRBV29-1; J gene: TRBJ1-2; D gene: -; CDR3 protein: CSAREGYTF; CDR3 DNA: TGCAGCGCCCGAGAAGGCTACACCTTC
CDR3 length: 14; clone size: -; V gene: TRBV28; J gene: TRBJ1-1; D gene: TRBD1; CDR3 protein: CASRAGQGDTEAFF; CDR3 DNA: TGTGCCAGCAGGGCGGGACAGGGGGACACTGAAGCTTTCTTT
CDR3 length: 15; clone size: -; V gene: TRBV28; J gene: TRBJ2-5; D gene: TRBD1; CDR3 protein: CASSHGTGGRETQYF; CDR3 DNA: TGTGCCAGCAGCCATGGGACAGGGGGGAGGGAGACCCAGTACTTC
CDR3 length: 15; clone size: -; V gene: TRBV5-8; J gene: TRBJ2-3; D gene: TRBD1; CDR3 protein: CASSPTGGNTDTQYF; CDR3 DNA: TGTGCCAGCAGCCCTACAGGGGGTAACACAGATACGCAGTATTTT
CDR3 length: 16; clone size: -; V gene: TRBV7-9; J gene: TRBJ2-1; D gene: TRBD2; CDR3 protein: CASSLGAGLAYNEQFF; CDR3 DNA: TGTGCCAGCAGCTTAGGGGCGGGACTAGCCTACAATGAGCAGTTCTTC
CDR3 length: 15; clone size: once; V gene: TRBV28; J gene: TRBJ1-1; D gene: -; CDR3 protein: CASSPREGEITEAFF; CDR3 DNA: TGTGCCAGCAGTCCCCGGGAGGGGGAAATCACTGAAGCTTTCTTT
CDR3 length: 15; clone size: -; V gene: TRBV19; J gene: TRBJ2-5; D gene: TRBD1; CDR3 protein: CASSARLGQQETQYF; CDR3 DNA: TGTGCCAGTAGTGCCCGGTTGGGACAGCAAGAGACCCAGTACTTC
CDR3 length: 15; clone size: -; V gene: TRBV5-4; J gene: TRBJ1-2; D gene: -; CDR3 protein: CASSLVSGPFYGYTF; CDR3 DNA: TGTGCCAGCAGCTTGGTTTCAGGGCCGTTCTATGGCTACACCTTC
CDR3 length: 15; clone size: -; V gene: TRBV27; J gene: TRBJ1-2; D gene: TRBD1; CDR3 protein: CASSFRQGGIYGYTF; CDR3 DNA: TGTGCCAGCAGTTTTCGACAGGGAGGAATCTATGGCTACACCTTC
CDR3 length: 16; clone size: few; V gene: TRBV7-3; J gene: TRBJ2-1; D gene: TRBD2; CDR3 protein: CASSLSGGGAYNEQFF; CDR3 DNA: TGTGCCAGCAGCCTCAGCGGCGGGGGGGCCTACAATGAGCAGTTCTTC
CDR3 length: 15; clone size: -; V gene: TRBV27; J gene: TRBJ2-1; D gene: -; CDR3 protein: CASSLRQDNASEQFF; CDR3 DNA: TGTGCCAGCAGTTTAAGACAGGATAATGCCTCCGAGCAGTTCTTC
CDR3 length: 14; clone size: once; V gene: TRBV28; J gene: TRBJ1-2; D gene: -; CDR3 protein: CASSLPGAPYGYTF; CDR3 DNA: TGTGCCAGCAGTTTGCCAGGGGCCCCCTATGGCTACACCTTC
CDR3 length: 14; clone size: -; V gene: TRBV6-6; J gene: TRBJ1-5; D gene: -; CDR3 protein: CASSTRQGNQPQHF; CDR3 DNA: TGTGCCAGCAGTACGAGACAGGGCAATCAGCCCCAGCATTTT
CDR3 length: 13; clone size: few; V gene: TRBV28; J gene: TRBJ2-1; D gene: TRBD1; CDR3 protein: CASSGTGNREQFF; CDR3 DNA: TGTGCCAGCAGTGGGACAGGGAACCGTGAGCAGTTCTTC
CDR3 length: 13; clone size: few; V gene: TRBV5-6; J gene: TRBJ2-7; D gene: TRBD2; CDR3 protein: CASSPGGTYEQYF; CDR3 DNA: TGTGCCAGCAGCCCCGGGGGGACCTACGAGCAGTACTTC
CDR3 length: 13; clone size: -; V gene: TRBV3-1/TRBV3-2; J gene: TRBJ2-7; D gene: TRBD1; CDR3 protein: CASSRDRGYEQYF; CDR3 DNA: TGTGCCAGCAGCCGGGACAGGGGCTACGAGCAGTACTTC
CDR3 length: 13; clone size: -; V gene: TRBV28; J gene: TRBJ1-2; D gene: TRBD1; CDR3 protein: CASSLRGTGGYTF; CDR3 DNA: TGTGCCAGCAGCCTCAGGGGGACGGGGGGCTACACCTTC
CDR3 length: 16; clone size: -; V gene: TRBV11-2; J gene: TRBJ2-1; D gene: TRBD2; CDR3 protein: CASSLGTSGPSNEQFF; CDR3 DNA: TGTGCCAGCAGCTTGGGGACTAGTGGCCCCTCCAATGAGCAGTTCTTC
CDR3 length: 15; clone size: -; V gene: TRBV30; J gene: TRBJ1-6; D gene: TRBD1; CDR3 protein: CAWRLLDRGLSPLHF; CDR3 DNA: TGTGCCTGGAGGCTCTTGGACAGGGGGCTTTCACCCCTCCACTTT
CDR3 length: 14; clone size: -; V gene: TRBV5-1; J gene: TRBJ1-4; D gene: -; CDR3 protein: CASRVGGSNEKLFF; CDR3 DNA: TGCGCCAGCAGAGTCGGAGGGTCTAATGAAAAACTGTTTTTT
CDR3 length: 14; clone size: -; V gene: TRBV28; J gene: TRBJ2-2; D gene: -; CDR3 protein: CASSLELVSGELFF; CDR3 DNA: TGTGCCAGCAGTTTAGAACTAGTGAGCGGGGAGCTGTTTTTT